This T cell receptor (beta chain) was identified in a study of blood T cell repertoires in COVID-19. This CDR3 contains 15 residues. Germline values: CDR1 SGHVS, CDR2 FNYEAQ. Trimming left V 1 base short and J 2 bases short, with 8 bases between. TCRdb keeps only in-frame clones here, not all; method: immunoSEQ multiplex PCR. The top ten clones hold 8% of a sample with 140,000 to 150,000 clones, around 85% of them seen once. While infection was still active, Seattle patients were enrolled and then followed longitudinally. The TCR was taken from a woman aged 55-69 years with COVID-19, enrolled during active disease. The V gene is TRBV7-6, the J gene TRBJ2-2, with unresolved D. The source material was peripheral blood. DNA of the CDR3: TGTGCCAGCAGCTTAGTACCAGATAACACCGGGGAGCTGTTTTTT. Protein: CASSLVPDNTGELFF. The complete variable domain, with remaining parts taken from reference TRBV7-6 and TRBJ2-2, reads GAGVSQSPRYKVTKRGQDVALRCDPISGHVSLYWYRQALGQGPEFLTYFNYEAQQDKSGLPNDRFSAERPEGSISTLTIQRTEQRDSAMYRCASSLVPDNTGELFFGEGSRLTVL.